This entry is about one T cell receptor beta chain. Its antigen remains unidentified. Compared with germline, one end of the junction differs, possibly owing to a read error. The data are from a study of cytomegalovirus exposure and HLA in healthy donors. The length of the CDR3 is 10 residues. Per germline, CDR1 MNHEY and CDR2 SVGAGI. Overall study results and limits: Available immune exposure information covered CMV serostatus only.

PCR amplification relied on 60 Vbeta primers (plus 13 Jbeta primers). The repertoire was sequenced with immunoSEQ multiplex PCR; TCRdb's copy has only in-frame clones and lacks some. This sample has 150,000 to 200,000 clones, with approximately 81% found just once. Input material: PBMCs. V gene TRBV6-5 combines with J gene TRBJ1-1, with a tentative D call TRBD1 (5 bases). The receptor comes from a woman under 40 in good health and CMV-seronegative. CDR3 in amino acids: CASSYGAVGF. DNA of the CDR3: TGTGCCAGCAGTTACGGGGCAGTAGGATTT.